Listed below are T cell receptor beta chains from one sample, sequenced in a study of CD8 T cells in ankylosing spondylitis. MiXCR, applied by TCRdb to the 5' RACE reads, yields one record per CDR3 protein. Altogether around 18,000 distinct CDR3 sequences are present, around 8% being singletons, with the ten largest covering roughly 36%. The source material was blood. The receptors originated from a male donor with ankylosing spondylitis or in good health (not recorded which). Each CDR3 is given with its conserved first and last residue. The D gene is left open where the match is weak. Clone size is not always given. Where it is, it says once, few, many or a class for expanded clones.

clone size,D gene,J gene,V gene,CDR3 DNA,CDR3 protein
many,TRBD2,TRBJ2-4,TRBV28,TGTGCCAGCAGTCCTATAACCCCTAGCGGGGGGGTACGGAACATTCAGTACTTC,CASSPITPSGGVRNIQYF
NA,TRBD1,TRBJ1-1,TRBV19,TGTGCCACCCAACAGTTGCAGGGGGGCACTGAAGCTTTCTTT,CATQQLQGGTEAFF
NA,TRBD1,TRBJ2-3,TRBV20-1,TGCAGTGCTAGAGTAACGGGACAGCCGAGGGATACGCAGTATTTT,CSARVTGQPRDTQYF
few,NA,TRBJ1-1,TRBV20-1,TGCAGTGCTCAGGGACTCGACACTGAAGCTTTCTTT,CSAQGLDTEAFF
few,NA,TRBJ1-1,TRBV5-1,TGCGCCAGCAGCTTGGATCTGGTGAACACTGAAGCTTTCTTT,CASSLDLVNTEAFF
NA,NA,TRBJ2-3,TRBV15,TGTGCCACCAGCAGAGATCGGGGTAGGGCGCAGTATTTT,CATSRDRGRAQYF
few,NA,TRBJ2-2,TRBV7-7,TGTGCTAGCAGCTTTCATGGCGGGGCAACGCCCTTGAACACCGGGGAGCTGTTTTTT,CASSFHGGATPLNTGELFF
few,NA,TRBJ2-1,TRBV11-3,TGTGCCAGCAGCTTAGGTAACTCTAATGAGCAGTTCTTC,CASSLGNSNEQFF
many,NA,TRBJ2-3,TRBV5-1,TGCGCCAGCAGCTTGGATTCGGGGGGCCTATCTAGCACAGATACGCAGTATTTT,CASSLDSGGLSSTDTQYF
NA,NA,TRBJ2-1,TRBV10-3,TGTGCCATCAGTGACTCCAGGACCGTGACGAATGAGCAGTTCTTC,CAISDSRTVTNEQFF
many,NA,TRBJ2-1,TRBV5-1,TGCGCCAGCAGCTTGCAGGGGTCCTACAATGAGCAGTTCTTC,CASSLQGSYNEQFF
NA,NA,TRBJ2-2,TRBV14,TGTGCCAGCAGCCCCCGACAGATGAACACCGGGGAGCTGTTTTTT,CASSPRQMNTGELFF
many,NA,TRBJ2-2,TRBV2,TGTGCCAGCAGGCCCTTCGGTACCGGGGAGCTGTTTTTT,CASRPFGTGELFF
NA,NA,TRBJ2-1,TRBV11-3,TGTGCCAGCAGCCGTACAGGGAATGAGCAGTTCTTC,CASSRTGNEQFF
many,NA,TRBJ2-3,TRBV28,TGTGCCAGCAGTCCAACGGAACTAGCTCAGAGTGGAGATACGCAGTATTTT,CASSPTELAQSGDTQYF
many,NA,TRBJ2-1,TRBV5-1,TGCGCCAGCAGCCCCATGGGAGCCCGCTCCTACAATGAGCAGTTCTTC,CASSPMGARSYNEQFF
NA,NA,TRBJ2-2,TRBV21-1,TGTGCCAGCAGCAAAGGCAAGGAGAACACCGGGGAGCTGTTTTTT,CASSKGKENTGELFF
NA,TRBD2,TRBJ2-3,TRBV28,TGTGCCAGCAGTTCAAGCGGGAGTCTTAAAACGCAGTATTTT,CASSSSGSLKTQYF
many,TRBD1,TRBJ2-4,TRBV20-1,TGCAGTGCTGGGGGACAGGGTAAAAACATTCAGTACTTC,CSAGGQGKNIQYF
NA,NA,TRBJ2-2,TRBV19,TGTGCCAGTAGTTATAGCCTCACCGGGGAGCTGTTTTTT,CASSYSLTGELFF
NA,NA,TRBJ2-3,TRBV20-1,TGCAGTGCTGACCAAAGCACAGATACGCAGTATTTT,CSADQSTDTQYF
few,TRBD2,TRBJ2-3,TRBV20-1,TGCAGTGCTAGAACTAGCGGCACAGATACGCAGTATTTT,CSARTSGTDTQYF
NA,NA,TRBJ1-1,TRBV27,TGTGCCAGCAGTTTCGGGGGCTCTAACACTGAAGCTTTCTTT,CASSFGGSNTEAFF
many,NA,TRBJ1-1,TRBV15,TGTGCCACCAGCAGAGATCCCGACAGTATCACTGAAGCTTTCTTT,CATSRDPDSITEAFF
many,NA,TRBJ2-5,TRBV20-1,TGCAGTGCGGATGGTCGGCGAGAGGAGACCCAGTACTTC,CSADGRREETQYF
many,NA,TRBJ2-5,TRBV7-2,TGTGCCAGCAGCTTCAGGGCGTACCAAGAGACCCAGTACTTC,CASSFRAYQETQYF